The 14 T cell receptor beta chains in this list originate from one sample, sequenced in a study of brain T cells in children with intractable seizures. Libraries were prepared by immunoSEQ multiplex PCR; TCRdb keeps only in-frame clonotypes and omits some of them. Of some 20,000 clones in the sample, roughly 94% were seen once. Specimen: peripheral blood, collected at surgery. The receptors here all came from a boy aged 5-17 years with focal cortical dysplasia and intractable seizures.

CDR3 bases: TGTGCCAGCAGCCCCCACGGGGGACCTAATGAAAAACTGTTTTTT. Its translation: CASSPHGGPNEKLFF. V usage is TRBV9 and J usage is TRBJ1-4, with D perhaps TRBD1 (5 bases). The CDR3 sequence is 15 residues long. V lost 4 bases to trimming and J lost 3 bases, with 13 bases between them. CDR1 and CDR2 (germline): SGDLS, YYNGEE.

This chain joins TRBV19 and TRBJ2-3; D is unresolved. Per germline, CDR1 LNHDA and CDR2 SQIVND (reference sequence). This CDR3 comprises 14 residues. The V end lost 5 bases, the J end lost 4 bases, and 13 bases lay between the germline ends. The CDR3 sequence: CASSSRNGADTQYF. DNA of the CDR3: TGTGCCAGTAGTTCCAGGAACGGAGCAGATACGCAGTATTTT.

V usage is TRBV4-1 and J usage is TRBJ1-3, with D hard to call. Deletions cut 0 bases from V and 4 bases from J, with 13 bases between. The germline V gene encodes CDR1 MGHRA and CDR2 YSYEKL. This CDR3 has 16 residues. Written as DNA, the CDR3 is TGCGCCAGCAGCCAAGACCACATACCGGCCGGAAACACCATATATTTT. The encoded protein is CASSQDHIPAGNTIYF.

V gene TRBV3-1 (or the pseudogene TRBV3-2) combines with J gene TRBJ2-2; 8 bases line up with TRBD2. The CDR3 sequence is 15 residues long. The junction had 2 bases not matched to a gene; V was cut back by 2 bases and J by 3 bases. Germline V gene data show CDR1 as LGHDT and CDR2 as YNNKEL (reference sequence). CDR3 loop: CASSQTGGYTGELFF. The CDR3 nucleotides read TGTGCCAGCAGCCAAACGGGAGGGTACACCGGGGAGCTGTTTTTT.

This chain links TRBV6-5 with TRBJ2-2, with D perhaps TRBD2 (5 bases). CDR1 MNHEY and CDR2 SVGAGI come from the germline V gene. V was trimmed by 5 bases and J by 2 bases, leaving 12 bases between them. This CDR3 comprises 15 residues. The CDR3 DNA follows: TGTGCCAGCAGTCTAGTCCGGGGAAACACCGGGGAGCTGTTTTTT. Translated, it gives CASSLVRGNTGELFF.

A single count supports this clone. The DNA for the CDR3 is TGCAGTGCTAGTCCAACTAGCGAGTGGAATGAGCAGTTCTTC. It specifies CSASPTSEWNEQFF. The chain carries TRBV20-1 and TRBJ2-1; 7 nucleotides agree with TRBD2. Germline V gene lookup returns CDR1 DFQATT and CDR2 SNEGSKA (reference sequence). This CDR3 spans 14 amino acids. J was trimmed by 7 bases and V by 3 bases; bases with no gene match: 9.

The gene calls are TRBV11-2 and TRBJ2-2, with 8 bases fitting TRBD2. V shed 6 bases, J shed 7 bases, and the junction held 7 bases outside the gene matches. The CDR3 runs 14 residues. From germline, CDR1 is SGHAT and CDR2 FQNNGV. The CDR3 nucleotides are TGTGCCAGCAGTCGGCGGGGGGCAAACGGGGAGCTGTTTTTT. The encoded protein is CASSRRGANGELFF.

This clone has a single count. This chain links TRBV25-1 with TRBJ2-1, with TRBD1 as a possible D gene (5 bases). V dropped 6 bases and J dropped 13 bases, with 16 bases sitting between them. Per germline, CDR1 MGHDK and CDR2 SYGVNS. The CDR3 is 12 residues long. CDR3 in DNA: TGTGCCAGCAGCGCAGGGTCCCACATACAGTTCTTC. As protein: CASSAGSHIQFF. Complete variable domain (other parts from reference TRBV25-1 and TRBJ2-1): EADIYQTPRYLVIGTGKKITLECSQTMGHDKMYWYQQDPGMELHLIHYSYGVNSTEKGDLSSESTVSRIRTEHFPLTLESARPSHTSQYLCASSAGSHIQFFGPGTRLTVL.

The chain employs TRBV13 and TRBJ1-2; 8 bases match TRBD1. V lost 5 bases, J lost 6 bases, and 5 bases stayed unmatched. Germline loops: CDR1 PRHDT, CDR2 FYEKMQ (reference sequence). The CDR3 sequence is 13 residues long. The CDR3 loop is CASSEGQENGYTF. The CDR3 nucleotides read TGTGCCAGCAGCGAGGGACAGGAAAATGGCTACACCTTC.

V is TRBV9 and J is TRBJ2-3; D is uncertain. The CDR3 is made up of 14 amino acids. Per the germline V gene, CDR1 is SGDLS and CDR2 is YYNGEE. V was pared by 0 bases and J by 6 bases, with 11 bases between. CDR3 coding DNA: TGTGCCAGCAGCGTAGGAGGATCCGGGGATACGCAGTATTTT. It specifies CASSVGGSGDTQYF.

The chain links TRBV11-2 to TRBJ2-3, with 7 bases identical to TRBD2. The V segment lost 3 bases and the J segment 3 bases; nucleotides outside the gene matches: 3. Germline-derived CDR1 and CDR2 are SGHAT and FQNNGV. The CDR3 runs to 14 residues. The CDR3 spells CASSFQRGTDTQYF. As DNA, the CDR3 is TGTGCCAGCAGCTTCCAGCGGGGTACAGATACGCAGTATTTT.

The chain links TRBV4-1 to TRBJ1-6; 8 bases align to TRBD1. The CDR3 sequence is 16 residues long. V shed 1 base, J shed 6 bases, and the junction held 5 bases outside the gene matches. Germline V gives CDR1 MGHRA, CDR2 YSYEKL. Here the CDR3 reads CASSQAGGRSNSPLHF. In nucleotides, the CDR3 is TGCGCCAGCAGCCAAGCAGGGGGCAGGAGTAATTCACCCCTCCACTTT.

The chain has TRBV7-9 and TRBJ2-1, with 10 bases fitting TRBD2. From germline, CDR1 is SEHNR and CDR2 FQNEAQ (reference sequence). The CDR3 extends over 15 amino acids. After removal of 4 bases from V and 3 bases from J, the junction contained 3 bases not matched to a gene. CDR3 loop: CASSSSSGSYNEQFF. Here the CDR3 DNA reads TGTGCCAGCAGCTCCTCTAGCGGGAGCTACAATGAGCAGTTCTTC.

The V gene is TRBV2, the J gene TRBJ2-3; tentatively, D is TRBD2 (5 bases). Deletions cut 2 bases from V and 2 bases from J, with 14 bases between. This CDR3 contains 16 residues. Germline V gives CDR1 SNHLY, CDR2 FYNNEI. The CDR3 is CASSESLLAPTDTQYF. DNA of the CDR3: TGTGCCAGCAGTGAAAGTCTCCTAGCACCCACAGATACGCAGTATTTT.